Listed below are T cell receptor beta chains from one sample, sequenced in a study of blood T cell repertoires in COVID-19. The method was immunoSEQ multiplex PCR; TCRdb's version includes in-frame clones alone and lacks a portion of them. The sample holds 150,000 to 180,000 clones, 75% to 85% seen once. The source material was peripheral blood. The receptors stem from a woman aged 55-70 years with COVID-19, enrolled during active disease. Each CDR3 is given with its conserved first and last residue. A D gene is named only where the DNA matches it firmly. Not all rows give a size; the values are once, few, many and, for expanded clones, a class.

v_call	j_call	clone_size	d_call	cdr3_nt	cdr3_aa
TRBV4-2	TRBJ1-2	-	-	TGTGCCAGCAGCCAAGTACAGTCTAACTATGGCTACACCTTC	CASSQVQSNYGYTF
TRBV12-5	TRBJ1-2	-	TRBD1	TGTGCTAGTGGTTTGATAGGGGGCGATGGCTACACCTTC	CASGLIGGDGYTF
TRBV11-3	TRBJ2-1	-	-	TGTGCCAGCAGCTTAGATCCCCAGGCCCCCTACAATGAGCAGTTCTTC	CASSLDPQAPYNEQFF
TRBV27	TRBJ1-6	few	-	TGTGCCAGCAGTTTAATGGGACAAAATTCACCCCTCCACTTT	CASSLMGQNSPLHF
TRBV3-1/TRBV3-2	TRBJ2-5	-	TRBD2	TGTGCCAGCAGCCAGGGACTAGCGGCAGAAGAGACCCAGTACTTC	CASSQGLAAEETQYF
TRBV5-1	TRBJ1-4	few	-	TGCGCCAGTGCCCCGGGGTCCGTTTATGAAAAACTGTTTTTT	CASAPGSVYEKLFF
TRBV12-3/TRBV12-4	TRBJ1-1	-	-	TGTGCCAGCAGCCTGATCTCCCAAGCCGAAGCTTTCTTT	CASSLISQAEAFF
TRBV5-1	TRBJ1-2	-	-	TGCGCCAGCAGCTTGGATCGGGGCTATGGCTACACCTTC	CASSLDRGYGYTF
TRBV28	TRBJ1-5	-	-	TGTGCCAGCAGTTTGAAGACAGGTTCATGGAGCAATCAGCCCCAGCATTTT	CASSLKTGSWSNQPQHF
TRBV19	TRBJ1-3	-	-	TGTGCCAGTAGTCCGGGTCCTGGAAACACCATATATTTT	CASSPGPGNTIYF
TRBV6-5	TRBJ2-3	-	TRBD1	TGTGCCAGCAGTTCGGGACAGGGCCCCACAGATACGCAGTATTTT	CASSSGQGPTDTQYF
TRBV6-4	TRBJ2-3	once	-	TGTGCCAGCAGTGAATCTTGGAGCGGGGATACGCAGTATTTT	CASSESWSGDTQYF
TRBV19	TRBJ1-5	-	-	TGTGCCAGTAGTAGAAGCGATCAGCCCCAGCATTTT	CASSRSDQPQHF
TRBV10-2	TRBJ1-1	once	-	TGCGCCAGCAGTGAGGACAGAAAGAACACTGAAGCTTTCTTT	CASSEDRKNTEAFF
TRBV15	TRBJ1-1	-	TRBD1	TGTGCCACCAGCAGAGCCACAGGGGCGACTGAAGCTTTCTTT	CATSRATGATEAFF
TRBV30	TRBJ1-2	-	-	TGTGCCTGGAGTGTCCTTCACCCCGGTCTCGGGGGCTACACCTTC	CAWSVLHPGLGGYTF
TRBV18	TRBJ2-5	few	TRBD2	TGTGCCAGCTCACCAAGAATAGCGGGAGGGGAAGAGACCCAGTACTTC	CASSPRIAGGEETQYF
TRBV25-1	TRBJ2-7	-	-	TGTGCCAGCAGTGGTCAGGGGATCCACGAGCAGTACTTC	CASSGQGIHEQYF
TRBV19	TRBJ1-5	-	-	TGTGCCAGTACCGGGTTTCTCATTACGGTCGATCAGCCCCAGCATTTT	CASTGFLITVDQPQHF
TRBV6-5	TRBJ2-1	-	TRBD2	TGTGCCAGCAAAAGCCCGGGACTAGCTAGCAATGAGCAGTTCTTC	CASKSPGLASNEQFF
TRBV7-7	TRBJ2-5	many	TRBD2	TGTGCTAGCAGCTTGGGCGGGAGGGTCCAAGAGACCCAGTACTTC	CASSLGGRVQETQYF
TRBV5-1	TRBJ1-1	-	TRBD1	TGCGCCAGCAGCTTGGAGCGGACAGGGATGACTGAAGCTTTCTTT	CASSLERTGMTEAFF
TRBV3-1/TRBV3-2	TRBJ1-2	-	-	TGTGCCAGCAGCAAAGGGACATTTTATGGCTACACCTTC	CASSKGTFYGYTF
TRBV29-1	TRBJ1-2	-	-	TGCAGCGTTTGGACAGCAAACTATGGCTACACCTTC	CSVWTANYGYTF
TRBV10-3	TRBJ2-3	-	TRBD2	TGTGCCATCAGTGTGACTAGCGGGGGGAACACAGATACGCAGTATTTT	CAISVTSGGNTDTQYF
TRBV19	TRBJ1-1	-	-	TGTGCCAGTAGTATAAAAGCGGGGGAAGGGGACACTGAAGCTTTCTTT	CASSIKAGEGDTEAFF
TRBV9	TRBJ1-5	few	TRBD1	TGTGCCAGCAGCGGCGGACAGGGTAGGCAGCCCCAGCATTTT	CASSGGQGRQPQHF